Below, 20 T cell receptor beta chains from the same sample are listed, as sequenced in a study of cytomegalovirus exposure and HLA in healthy donors. The PCR employed 60 Vbeta primers together with 13 Jbeta primers. TCRdb's table, derived via immunoSEQ multiplex PCR, lists solely in-frame clones and lacks some. Of some 71,000 clones detected, roughly four fifths appear once; the ten largest clones hold 22%. Sequenced sample: PBMCs. The receptor set was obtained from a woman in her twenties or thirties in good health and CMV-seropositive.

This clone occurred once. V gene TRBV6-1 combines with J gene TRBJ1-2; D is unclear. The CDR3 spans 13 residues. With 0 bases removed from V and 4 bases from J, the gap between germline ends came to 6 bases. Germline V gene data show CDR1 as MNHNS and CDR2 as SASEGT. The DNA for the CDR3 is TGTGCCAGCAGTGAAGCGCGAGCCTATGGCTACACCTTC. Its translation: CASSEARAYGYTF.

The chain recombines TRBV7-8 with TRBJ2-1; maybe TRBD2 (5 bases). The CDR3 has 14 amino acids. Germline V CDR1 and CDR2: SGHVS, FQNEAQ. V lost 4 bases and J 8 bases, leaving 15 bases between the germline ends. The CDR3 nucleotides are TGTGCCAGCAGCTATAGGACTTCGTGGGATGAGCAGTTCTTC. It codes for CASSYRTSWDEQFF.

The J gene is TRBJ2-1, the V gene TRBV7-2; 10 bases fit TRBD2. The junction had 8 bases not matched to a gene; V was cut back by 2 bases and J by 7 bases. The CDR3 runs to 16 residues. In germline, CDR1 is SGHTA, CDR2 FQGNSA. Written as DNA, the CDR3 is TGTGCCAGCAGCTTATTGTGGCTAGCGGGAGCTAATGAGCAGTTCTTC. This gives the protein CASSLLWLAGANEQFF.

The chain uses TRBV9 and TRBJ2-3; 8 bases match TRBD2. The CDR3 loop spans 17 amino acids. Germline V gene data show CDR1 as SGDLS and CDR2 as YYNGEE. V shed 4 bases, J shed 2 bases, and the junction held 12 bases outside the gene matches. Here the CDR3 reads CASSLGYGTRNTDTQYF. The CDR3 nucleotides are TGTGCCAGCAGCCTGGGTTATGGGACTAGGAACACAGATACGCAGTATTTT.

The chain couples TRBV27 to TRBJ1-1; D remains ambiguous. Trimming removed 3 bases at V and 0 bases at J, with 8 bases between. CDR1 MNHEY and CDR2 SMNVEV come from the germline V gene (reference sequence). The CDR3 is made up of 14 amino acids. CDR3 bases: TGTGCCAGCAGTTTCTCCGGGTTGAACACTGAAGCTTTCTTT. This encodes CASSFSGLNTEAFF.

In this sample, this clone turned up a few times. V gene TRBV29-1 combines with J gene TRBJ2-7, with 7 positions matching TRBD1. There are 13 residues in the CDR3. Unmatched junction bases numbered 6, after V lost 6 bases and J lost 1 base. Germline CDR1 and CDR2: SQVTM and ANQGSEA. The CDR3 region is CSVPGTVSYEQYF. CDR3 bases: TGCAGCGTGCCCGGGACAGTATCCTACGAGCAGTACTTC.

This chain uses TRBV11-3 with TRBJ2-3; a weak D match, TRBD1 (6 bases). V lost 5 bases to trimming and J lost 6 bases, with 21 bases between them. The CDR3 is made up of 16 amino acids. Germline V gene data show CDR1 as SGHNT and CDR2 as YENEEA. The CDR3 region is CASSLVRRGFEDTQYF. The DNA of the CDR3 is TGTGCCAGCAGCCTGGTTCGCAGGGGTTTTGAGGATACGCAGTATTTT.

The chain couples TRBV28 to TRBJ1-1; TRBD1 matches at 9 bases. The trim removed 6 bases at V and 1 base at J, leaving 6 bases unmatched. In germline, CDR1 is MDHEN, CDR2 SYDVKM. This CDR3 is 15 amino acids long. CDR3 nucleotides: TGTGCCAGCAGCCCCCAGGACAGGGGGAACACTGAAGCTTTCTTT. Amino acid sequence: CASSPQDRGNTEAFF.

The chain links TRBV10-3 to TRBJ2-1; 8 bases are a match to TRBD2. The CDR3 loop spans 14 amino acids. The germline V gene has CDR1 ENHRY and CDR2 SYGVKD. J was trimmed by 6 bases and V by 0 bases; bases with no gene match: 1. CDR3 loop: CAISESTSGNEQFF. CDR3 nucleotides: TGTGCCATCAGTGAGTCTACTAGCGGCAATGAGCAGTTCTTC.

This rearrangement joins TRBV30 to TRBJ2-1; a weak D match, TRBD2 (5 bases). This CDR3 comprises 14 residues. The germline V and J ends were trimmed by 3 bases and 0 bases, with 9 bases remaining between them. CDR1 and CDR2 from the germline V gene are GTSNPN and SVGIG (reference sequence). CDR3 region: CAWSQLASYNEQFF. Written as DNA, the CDR3 is TGTGCCTGGAGCCAGCTAGCCTCCTACAATGAGCAGTTCTTC.

V gene TRBV7-8 combines with J gene TRBJ2-5, with 8 bases identical to TRBD2. The length of the CDR3 is 14 residues. V shed 0 bases and J 6 bases; nucleotides not matched to a gene: 3. Germline lookup yields CDR1 SGHVS and CDR2 FQNEAQ. The CDR3 sequence is CASSLAPSGQTQYF. CDR3 DNA: TGTGCCAGCAGCTTAGCGCCTAGCGGGCAGACCCAGTACTTC.

The genes are TRBV7-2 and TRBJ2-5, with TRBD2 as a possible D gene (6 bases). With 4 bases removed from V and 4 bases from J, the gap between germline ends came to 13 bases. Germline-derived CDR1 and CDR2 are SGHTA and FQGNSA. The CDR3 sequence is 14 residues long. CDR3 coding DNA: TGTGCCAGCAGCTCCTTCCGGGGAGGAGAGACCCAGTACTTC. It is translated as CASSSFRGGETQYF.

This clone has more than one count but fewer than ten. The V call is TRBV28, the J call TRBJ2-2; D gene uncertain. Germline assignment: CDR1 MDHEN and CDR2 SYDVKM. Trimming pared 3 bases from V and 0 bases from J, leaving 5 bases between. This CDR3 comprises 14 residues. DNA for the CDR3: TGTGCCAGCAGTTTGCCAGCGAACACCGGGGAGCTGTTTTTT. Protein sequence: CASSLPANTGELFF.

The rearrangement joins TRBV7-9 to TRBJ1-2, with 9 bases matching TRBD1. The CDR3 extends over 17 amino acids. Germline CDR1 reads SEHNR; CDR2 reads FQNEAQ (reference sequence). V lost 5 bases, J lost 3 bases, and 13 bases stayed unmatched. The CDR3 region has the DNA TGTGCCAGCAGCCCTCCTGCCGGACAGGGGACCGACTATGGCTACACCTTC. Its translation is CASSPPAGQGTDYGYTF. The full variable domain, its missing parts supplied by reference TRBV7-9 and TRBJ1-2, is DTGVSQNPRHKITKRGQNVTFRCDPISEHNRLYWYRQTLGQGPEFLTYFQNEAQLEKSRLLSDRFSAERPKGSFSTLEIQRTEQGDSAMYLCASSPPAGQGTDYGYTFGSGTRLTVV.

V and J are TRBV15 and TRBJ2-3; TRBD1 aligns across 8 bases. From germline, CDR1 is LNHNV and CDR2 YYDKDF (reference sequence). J gave up 6 bases and V 3 bases, and 5 bases lay outside the gene matches. The CDR3 has 14 residues. The CDR3 nucleotides read TGTGCCACCAGCAGGGACAGGGAATCCGATACGCAGTATTTT. Translated: CATSRDRESDTQYF. Combining the CDR3 with reference TRBV15 and TRBJ2-3 gives the whole variable domain DAMVIQNPRYQVTQFGKPVTLSCSQTLNHNVMYWYQQKSSQAPKLLFHYYDKDFNNEADTPDNFQSRRPNTSFCFLDIRSPGLGDTAMYLCATSRDRESDTQYFGPGTRLTVL.

To note about this clone: Within the sample, other DNA sequences also encode this same CDR3. The V gene is TRBV18, the J gene TRBJ2-5; unclear D gene. CDR1 KGHSH and CDR2 LQKENI come from the germline V gene. V was cut by 3 bases and J by 4 bases, with 3 bases left in between. The CDR3 extends over 11 amino acids. CDR3 amino acids: CASSPRETQYF. The CDR3 coding sequence is TGTGCCAGCTCACCCAGAGAGACCCAGTACTTC.

The chain joins TRBV29-1 to TRBJ1-3; D remains unclear. In germline, CDR1 is SQVTM, CDR2 ANQGSEA. The CDR3 is 12 residues long. The V end lost 4 bases, the J end lost 0 bases, and 4 bases lay between the germline ends. CDR3 sequence reads: CSVASSGNTIYF. The DNA for the CDR3 is TGCAGCGTTGCGAGCTCTGGAAACACCATATATTTT.

A single count supports this clone. The chain employs TRBV25-1 and TRBJ1-2, with TRBD1 matching 7 bases. The J segment lost 0 bases and the V segment lost 4 bases, leaving 5 bases of the junction unmatched. Germline V gene data show CDR1 as MGHDK and CDR2 as SYGVNS. The CDR3 length is 15 residues. The chain's CDR3 is CASSVLTGTNYGYTF. The CDR3 DNA follows: TGTGCCAGCAGTGTCTTGACAGGGACTAACTATGGCTACACCTTC.

This sequence joins TRBV11-3 and TRBJ2-1; TRBD2 is a possible D gene (5 bases). There are 12 residues in the CDR3. V dropped 3 bases and J dropped 9 bases, with 9 bases sitting between them. Germline V gene data show CDR1 as SGHNT and CDR2 as YENEEA. The CDR3 is CASSLVLGEQFF. CDR3 bases: TGTGCCAGCAGCTTGGTACTAGGTGAGCAGTTCTTC.

The J gene is TRBJ1-3, the V gene TRBV29-1; 9 bases align to TRBD1. This CDR3 spans 15 amino acids. V lost 6 bases to trimming and J lost 3 bases; unmatched junction nucleotides: 9. CDR1 and CDR2 (germline): SQVTM, ANQGSEA. In DNA, the CDR3 is TGCAGCGTAGGTACCGGGACAGGGAATGGAAACACCATATATTTT. As protein: CSVGTGTGNGNTIYF.